The 24 T cell receptor beta chains in this list originate from one sample, sequenced in a study of PD-1 blockade in classical Hodgkin lymphoma. Sequencing was performed with immunoSEQ multiplex PCR; in TCRdb, only in-frame clones are kept and a portion is missing. Seen here are around 36,000 clones, about nine tenths observed once, and the top ten hold approximately 0.23%. No patient escaped relapse after autologous stem cell transplantation, and brentuximab vedotin exposure varied. By magnetic negative selection, CD4+ T cells were purified from thawed PBMCs. Material: CD4+ T cells from blood, obtained at baseline. These receptors were obtained from a human donor with classical Hodgkin lymphoma.

This sequence joins TRBV27 and TRBJ2-5; 13 bases fit TRBD2. This CDR3 is built from 17 residues. CDR1 and CDR2 from the germline V gene are MNHEY and SMNVEV (reference sequence). Trimming cost V 4 bases and J 5 bases; bases outside gene matches: 10. The CDR3 DNA reads TGTGCCAGCAGTTACGGACTAGCGGGAGCCAACGGGGAGACCCAGTACTTC. This sequence encodes CASSYGLAGANGETQYF.

The V gene is TRBV19, the J gene TRBJ1-4, with 8 nucleotides matching TRBD1. V shed 5 bases and J 8 bases; nucleotides not matched to a gene: 13. This CDR3 has 16 residues. CDR1 LNHDA and CDR2 SQIVND come from the germline V gene (reference sequence). The CDR3 nucleotides are TGTGCCAGTAGTCGGCGAGGACAGGGCTTATACGAAAAACTGTTTTTT. It specifies CASSRRGQGLYEKLFF. Together with reference TRBV19 and TRBJ1-4, the CDR3 gives the full variable domain: DGGITQSPKYLFRKEGQNVTLSCEQNLNHDAMYWYRQDPGQGLRLIYYSQIVNDFQKGDIAEGYSVSREKKESFPLTVTSAQKNPTAFYLCASSRRGQGLYEKLFFGSGTQLSVL.

The chain carries TRBV10-1 and TRBJ2-2; the match to TRBD1 covers 7 bases. There are 14 residues in the CDR3. V was clipped by 5 bases and J by 5 bases; unmatched bases: 5. Germline CDR1 is WNHNN and CDR2 is SYGVQD (reference sequence). Here the CDR3 reads CASSRDSTTGELFF. CDR3 DNA sequence: TGCGCCAGCAGTAGGGACAGCACAACCGGGGAGCTGTTTTTT.

V and J are TRBV5-1 and TRBJ2-6, with 13 bases that match TRBD2. Per germline, CDR1 SGHRS and CDR2 YFSETQ. The CDR3 has 19 residues. V lost 4 bases to trimming and J lost 0 bases; unmatched junction nucleotides: 7. CDR3 region: CASSPLTSGGISGANVLTF. CDR3 DNA: TGCGCCAGCAGCCCACTGACTAGCGGGGGGATCTCTGGGGCCAACGTCCTGACTTTC.

The chain employs TRBV28 and TRBJ1-3, with 8 nucleotides matching TRBD1. V shed 5 bases and J 2 bases; nucleotides not matched to a gene: 8. Germline V gives CDR1 MDHEN, CDR2 SYDVKM. The CDR3 sequence is 16 residues long. The CDR3 nucleotides are TGTGCCAGCAGTCCACAGGGGGGGAGAACTGGAAACACCATATATTTT. It is translated as CASSPQGGRTGNTIYF.

The rearrangement uses TRBV7-6 and TRBJ2-2; D gene ambiguous. The CDR3 spans 16 residues. The germline gives CDR1 SGHVS, CDR2 FNYEAQ. With 5 bases removed from V and 1 base from J, the gap between germline ends came to 14 bases. CDR3 sequence reads: CASSQQEILNTGELFF. CDR3 coding DNA: TGTGCCAGCAGCCAGCAGGAGATCCTGAACACCGGGGAGCTGTTTTTT.

The gene calls are TRBV10-2 and TRBJ2-3; 12 nucleotides line up with TRBD1. The CDR3 is 21 residues long. Per germline, CDR1 WSHSY and CDR2 SAAADI. After removal of 3 bases from V and 6 bases from J, the junction contained 22 bases not matched to a gene. The CDR3 protein is CASSDPSPGQGARIFMDTQYF. The CDR3 DNA sequence: TGCGCCAGCAGTGACCCGTCGCCGGGACAGGGGGCGAGGATTTTCATGGATACGCAGTATTTT.

V and J are TRBV19 and TRBJ2-7; TRBD1 might be the D (6 bases). From germline, CDR1 is LNHDA and CDR2 SQIVND (reference sequence). The CDR3 totals 15 residues. The V end lost 6 bases, the J end lost 0 bases, and 15 bases lay between the germline ends. The chain's CDR3 is CASSKIGGFSYEQYF. As DNA, the CDR3 is TGTGCCAGTAGCAAAATAGGGGGATTCTCCTACGAGCAGTACTTC.

This clone was observed a few times. J is TRBJ2-5 and V is TRBV2; D is ambiguous. Germline V gene data show CDR1 as SNHLY and CDR2 as FYNNEI. The CDR3 is made up of 10 amino acids. V was pared by 6 bases and J by 2 bases, with 1 base between. The CDR3: CASRQETQYF. The CDR3 DNA reads as TGTGCCAGCAGACAAGAGACCCAGTACTTC.

This clone occurred once. The chain uses TRBV18 and TRBJ1-1; TRBD1 might be the D (5 bases). Trimming shortened V by 0 bases and J by 1 base, and 9 bases separated the two germline ends. This CDR3 region has 15 residues. The germline V gene has CDR1 KGHSH and CDR2 LQKENI. Here the CDR3 DNA reads TGTGCCAGCTCACCACCGGTCCAGGGGAACACTGAAGCTTTCTTT. The encoded protein is CASSPPVQGNTEAFF.

V is TRBV5-1 and J is TRBJ2-7; 7 nucleotides agree with TRBD1. Germline V CDR1 and CDR2: SGHRS, YFSETQ. Germline trimming cut 4 bases from V and 5 bases from J; bases unmatched to any gene: 12. The length of the CDR3 is 15 residues. This CDR3 is CASSLYGTVVNEQYF. The CDR3 coding sequence is TGCGCCAGCAGCCTATATGGGACAGTAGTTAACGAGCAGTACTTC.

V usage is TRBV15 and J usage is TRBJ2-7; D perhaps matches TRBD1 (6 bases). CDR1 is LNHNV and CDR2 is YYDKDF in the germline V gene (reference sequence). This CDR3 has 14 amino acids. V shed 2 bases and J shed 7 bases, with 15 bases lying between them. CDR3 nucleotide sequence: TGTGCCACCAGCAGAAAAACAGGGTCTGGGGAGCAGTACTTC. This encodes CATSRKTGSGEQYF.

CDR3 sequence (DNA): TGCGCCAGCGGGGTTGGGAGCTCCTACAATGAGCAGTTCTTC. As protein: CASGVGSSYNEQFF. This chain links TRBV5-1 with TRBJ2-1; TRBD2 is a possible D gene (5 bases). There are 14 residues in the CDR3. Trimming left V 7 bases short and J 0 bases short, with 11 bases between. Germline CDR1 SGHRS, CDR2 YFSETQ.

The chain carries TRBV10-3 and TRBJ1-2, with TRBD1 matching over 7 bases. Germline loops: CDR1 ENHRY, CDR2 SYGVKD. Germline trimming cut 8 bases from V and 4 bases from J; bases unmatched to any gene: 4. The CDR3 sequence is 12 residues long. The CDR3 DNA reads TGTGCCATCGGGACAGAAAGCTATGGCTACACCTTC. Protein: CAIGTESYGYTF.

This chain joins TRBV28 and TRBJ2-7, with D uncertain. The V end was cut by 6 bases, the J end by 5 bases, with 8 bases between. Germline V gene lookup returns CDR1 MDHEN and CDR2 SYDVKM. This CDR3 spans 11 amino acids. This CDR3 reads CASRATDEQYF. CDR3 sequence (DNA): TGTGCCAGCAGAGCTACTGACGAGCAGTACTTC.

The chain employs TRBV19 and TRBJ2-2, with D tentatively TRBD2 (6 bases). Germline CDR1 and CDR2: LNHDA and SQIVND (reference sequence). The CDR3 is 15 amino acids. V lost 9 bases and J lost 1, with 15 bases in between. This CDR3 is CASRSSVLNTGELFF. As DNA, the CDR3 is TGTGCCAGCCGATCTAGCGTATTGAACACCGGGGAGCTGTTTTTT.

J is TRBJ1-5 and V is TRBV28; D is uncertain. The CDR3 has 16 residues. CDR1 MDHEN and CDR2 SYDVKM come from the germline V gene. V was shortened by 2 bases and J by 2 bases, with 13 bases between the two germline ends. The CDR3 DNA follows: TGTGCCAGCAGTTTAAGAGGAGGGATCCGCAATCAGCCCCAGCATTTT. Protein sequence: CASSLRGGIRNQPQHF.

This chain uses TRBV9 with TRBJ2-7; the match to TRBD1 covers 8 bases. After removal of 4 bases from V and 4 bases from J, the junction contained 10 bases not matched to a gene. The CDR3 consists of 15 residues. The germline CDR1 and CDR2 sequences are SGDLS and YYNGEE. The CDR3 here is CASSIGQGTPYEQYF. The CDR3 DNA follows: TGTGCCAGCAGCATAGGACAGGGCACCCCTTACGAGCAGTACTTC.

The rearrangement joins TRBV30 to TRBJ1-4; possible D gene TRBD1, 5 bases. Trimming left V 3 bases short and J 3 bases short, with 8 bases between. This CDR3 contains 13 residues. The germline V gene has CDR1 GTSNPN and CDR2 SVGIG (reference sequence). The CDR3: CAWSGRANEKLFF. CDR3 bases: TGTGCCTGGAGCGGCAGGGCTAATGAAAAACTGTTTTTT.

The sample holds one count of this clone. This chain links TRBV6-6 with TRBJ2-7; D is perhaps TRBD1 (6 bases). Germline V gene lookup returns CDR1 MNHNY and CDR2 SVGAGI (reference sequence). The V end lost 5 bases, the J end lost 7 bases, and 15 bases lay between the germline ends. This CDR3 contains 13 residues. Written as DNA, the CDR3 is TGTGCCAGCAGTACAACAGGGATGGGAGAGCAGTACTTC. Protein sequence: CASSTTGMGEQYF.

This clone was picked up a small number of times. The V and J genes are TRBV5-6 and TRBJ2-7, with 7 bases that match TRBD1. The junction had 7 bases not matched to a gene; V was cut back by 4 bases and J by 6 bases. This CDR3 comprises 13 residues. Per the germline V gene, CDR1 is SGHDT and CDR2 is YYEEEE. The CDR3 is CASSGRQGREQYF. The CDR3 DNA sequence: TGTGCCAGCAGCGGACGACAGGGACGCGAGCAGTACTTC.

This rearrangement joins TRBV4-1 to TRBJ1-5; a weak D match, TRBD1 (6 bases). The germline gives CDR1 MGHRA, CDR2 YSYEKL. The CDR3 loop spans 16 amino acids. V was cut by 1 base and J by 5 bases, with 15 bases left in between. CDR3 residues: CASSQGRGSAHQPQHF. DNA for the CDR3: TGCGCCAGCAGCCAAGGCAGGGGTTCGGCCCATCAGCCCCAGCATTTT.

This chain joins TRBV30 and TRBJ1-1; D may be TRBD1 (5 bases). The CDR3 covers 13 residues. CDR1 GTSNPN and CDR2 SVGIG come from the germline V gene (reference sequence). Trimming took 4 bases from V and 3 from J, leaving 12 bases between them. For the CDR3, the DNA is TGTGCCTGGACAGTGGGGGGGGACACTGAAGCTTTCTTT. It translates to CAWTVGGDTEAFF.

Only one count was recorded for this clone. This CDR3 reads CASSLGSVADNEQFF. CDR3 bases: TGTGCCAGCAGCTTAGGGTCCGTAGCGGACAATGAGCAGTTCTTC. The chain combines TRBV11-3 with TRBJ2-1; the D gene is possibly TRBD2 (6 bases). Germline V gene data show CDR1 as SGHNT and CDR2 as YENEEA. Trimming left V 1 base short and J 5 bases short, with 12 bases between. The CDR3 is 15 amino acids.